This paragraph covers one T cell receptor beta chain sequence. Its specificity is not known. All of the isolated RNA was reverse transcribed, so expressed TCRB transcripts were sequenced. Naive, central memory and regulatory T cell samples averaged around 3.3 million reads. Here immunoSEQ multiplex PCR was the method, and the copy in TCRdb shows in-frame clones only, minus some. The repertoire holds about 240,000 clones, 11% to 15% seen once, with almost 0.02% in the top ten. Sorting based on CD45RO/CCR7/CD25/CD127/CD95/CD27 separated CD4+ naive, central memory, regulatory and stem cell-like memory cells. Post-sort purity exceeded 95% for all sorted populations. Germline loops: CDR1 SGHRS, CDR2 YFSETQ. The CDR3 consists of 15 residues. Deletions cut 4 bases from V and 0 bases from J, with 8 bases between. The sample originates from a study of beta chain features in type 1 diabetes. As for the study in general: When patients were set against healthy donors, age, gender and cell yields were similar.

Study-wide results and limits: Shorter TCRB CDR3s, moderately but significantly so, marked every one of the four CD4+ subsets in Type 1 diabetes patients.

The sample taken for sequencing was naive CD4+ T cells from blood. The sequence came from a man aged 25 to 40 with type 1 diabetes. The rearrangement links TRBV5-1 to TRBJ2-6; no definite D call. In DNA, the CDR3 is TGCGCCAGCAGCCAGAAGATCTCTGGGGCCAACGTCCTGACTTTC. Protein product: CASSQKISGANVLTF.